This T cell receptor (beta chain) was recorded in a study of blood T cells in healthy people across ages. Sample-barcoded 5' priming and a J-beta primer mix drove a second PCR of roughly 6 to 12 cycles. MiXCR was run by TCRdb on the 5' RACE reads, yielding one entry per CDR3 protein. This sample has 700,000 to 950,000 distinct CDR3 sequences, with roughly 44% found just once. Per individual sample, total RNA of at least 5.5 micrograms was extracted. V shed 6 bases and J shed 5 bases, with 14 bases lying between them. There are 13 residues in the CDR3. Germline V gene sequence: CDR1 SGHTA, CDR2 FQGTGA.

What was sequenced was blood. The rearrangement joins TRBV7-3 to TRBJ2-7; D not certain. The TCR was taken from a woman in her sixties or seventies in good health. The CDR3 region has the DNA TGTGCCAGCAGTTCTTATGTCTCGGACGAGCAGTACTTC. Its translation is CASSSYVSDEQYF.